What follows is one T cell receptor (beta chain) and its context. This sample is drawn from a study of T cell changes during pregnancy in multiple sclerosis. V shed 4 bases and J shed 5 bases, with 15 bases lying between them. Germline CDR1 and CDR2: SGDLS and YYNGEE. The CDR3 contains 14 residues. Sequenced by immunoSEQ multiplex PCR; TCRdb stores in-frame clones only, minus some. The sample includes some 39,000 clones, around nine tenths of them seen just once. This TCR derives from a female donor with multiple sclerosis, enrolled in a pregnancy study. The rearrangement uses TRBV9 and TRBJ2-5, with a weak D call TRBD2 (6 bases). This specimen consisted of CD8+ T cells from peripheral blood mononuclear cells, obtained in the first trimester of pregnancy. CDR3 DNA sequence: TGTGCCAGCAGCCCTGGGACTGCCCGGGAGACCCAGTACTTC. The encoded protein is CASSPGTARETQYF.